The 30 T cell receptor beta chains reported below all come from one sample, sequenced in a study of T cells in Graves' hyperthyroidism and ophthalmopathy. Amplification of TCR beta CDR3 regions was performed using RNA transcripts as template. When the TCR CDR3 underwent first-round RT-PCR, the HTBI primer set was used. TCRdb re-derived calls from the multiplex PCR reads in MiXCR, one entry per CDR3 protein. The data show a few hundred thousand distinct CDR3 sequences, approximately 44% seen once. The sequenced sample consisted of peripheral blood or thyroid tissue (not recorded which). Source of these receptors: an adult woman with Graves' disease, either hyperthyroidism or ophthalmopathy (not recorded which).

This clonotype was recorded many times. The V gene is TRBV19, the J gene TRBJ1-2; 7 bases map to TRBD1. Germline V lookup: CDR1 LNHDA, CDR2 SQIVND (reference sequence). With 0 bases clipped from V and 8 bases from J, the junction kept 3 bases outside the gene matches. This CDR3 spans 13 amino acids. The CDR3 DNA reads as TGTGCCAGTAGTATAGAAGACAGGGTCGGCTACACCTTC. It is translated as CASSIEDRVGYTF.

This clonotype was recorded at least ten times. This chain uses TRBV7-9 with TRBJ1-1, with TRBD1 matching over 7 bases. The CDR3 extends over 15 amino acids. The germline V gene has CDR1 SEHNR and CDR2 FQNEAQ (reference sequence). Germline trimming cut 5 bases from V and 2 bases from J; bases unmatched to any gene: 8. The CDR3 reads CASSPKGTANTEAFF. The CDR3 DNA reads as TGTGCCAGCAGCCCCAAAGGGACAGCCAACACTGAAGCTTTCTTT.

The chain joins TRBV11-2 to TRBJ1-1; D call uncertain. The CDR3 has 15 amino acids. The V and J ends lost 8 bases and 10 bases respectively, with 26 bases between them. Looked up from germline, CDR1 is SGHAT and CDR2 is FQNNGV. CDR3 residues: CASGYWTERGMGAFF. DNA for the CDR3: TGTGCCAGCGGCTACTGGACTGAGCGAGGTATGGGAGCTTTCTTT.

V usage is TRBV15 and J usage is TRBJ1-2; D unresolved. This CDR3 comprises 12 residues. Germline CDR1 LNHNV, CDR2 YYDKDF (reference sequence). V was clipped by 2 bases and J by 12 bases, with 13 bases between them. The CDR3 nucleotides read TGTGCCACCAGCAGACCGACCTCTGGAAACACCTTC. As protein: CATSRPTSGNTF.

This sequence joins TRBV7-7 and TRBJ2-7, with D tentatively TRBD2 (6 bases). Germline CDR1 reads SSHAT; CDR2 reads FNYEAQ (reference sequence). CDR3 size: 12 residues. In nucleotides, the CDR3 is TGTACTAGCAACTCCTTATTCTACGAGCAGTACTTC. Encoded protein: CTSNSLFYEQYF.

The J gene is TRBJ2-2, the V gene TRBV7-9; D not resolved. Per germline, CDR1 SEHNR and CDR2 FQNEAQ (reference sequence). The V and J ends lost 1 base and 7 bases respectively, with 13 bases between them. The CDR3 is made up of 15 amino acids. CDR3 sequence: CASSLVPVYGGELFF. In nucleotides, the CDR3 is TGTGCCAGCAGCTTAGTACCCGTCTATGGCGGGGAGCTGTTTTTT. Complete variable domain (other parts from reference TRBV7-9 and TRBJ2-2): DTGVSQNPRHKITKRGQNVTFRCDPISEHNRLYWYRQTLGQGPEFLTYFQNEAQLEKSRLLSDRFSAERPKGSFSTLEIQRTEQGDSAMYLCASSLVPVYGGELFFGEGSRLTVL.

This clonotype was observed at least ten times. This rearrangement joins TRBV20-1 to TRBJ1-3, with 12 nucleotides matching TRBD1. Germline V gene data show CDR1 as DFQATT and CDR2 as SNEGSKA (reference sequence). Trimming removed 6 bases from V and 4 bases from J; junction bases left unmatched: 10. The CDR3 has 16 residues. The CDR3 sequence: CSADSGQGARGNTIYF. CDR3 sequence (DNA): TGCAGTGCCGATTCGGGACAGGGGGCGCGAGGAAACACCATATATTTT.

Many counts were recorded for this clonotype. CDR3 nucleotide sequence: TGTGCCAGCAGCTTGGCCAAGAGGGGACAGGGTGGATCACCCCTCCACTTT. Translation: CASSLAKRGQGGSPLHF. The V call is TRBV5-4, the J call TRBJ1-6, with 9 positions matching TRBD1. Per germline, CDR1 SGHNT and CDR2 YYREEE (reference sequence). With 0 bases clipped from V and 10 bases from J, the junction kept 11 bases outside the gene matches. The length of the CDR3 is 17 residues.

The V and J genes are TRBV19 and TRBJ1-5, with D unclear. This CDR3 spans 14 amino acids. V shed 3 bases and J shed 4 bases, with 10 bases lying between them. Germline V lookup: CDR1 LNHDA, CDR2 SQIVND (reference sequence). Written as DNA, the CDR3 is TGTGCCAGTAGTATCGGGCGGATAAATCAGCCCCAGCATTTT. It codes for CASSIGRINQPQHF.

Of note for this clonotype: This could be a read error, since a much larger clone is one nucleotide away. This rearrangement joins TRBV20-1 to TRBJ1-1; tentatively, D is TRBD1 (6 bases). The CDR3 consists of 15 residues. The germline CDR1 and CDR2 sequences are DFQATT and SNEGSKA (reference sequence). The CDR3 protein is CSALPLGDMNAEAFF. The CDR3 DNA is TGCAGTGCTTTACCTTTGGGGGACATGAACGCTGAAGCTTTCTTT.

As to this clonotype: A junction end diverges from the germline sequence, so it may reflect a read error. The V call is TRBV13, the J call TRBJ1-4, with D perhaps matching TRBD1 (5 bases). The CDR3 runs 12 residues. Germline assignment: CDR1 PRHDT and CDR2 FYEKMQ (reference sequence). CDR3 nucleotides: TGTGCCAGCTGGGGGGGGGATGAAAAACTATTTTTT. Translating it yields CASWGGDEKLFF.

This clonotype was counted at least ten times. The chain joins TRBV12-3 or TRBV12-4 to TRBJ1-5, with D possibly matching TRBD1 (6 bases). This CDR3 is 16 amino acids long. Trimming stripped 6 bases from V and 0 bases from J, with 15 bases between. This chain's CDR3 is CASSDRLLYSNQPQHF. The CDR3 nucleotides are TGTGCCAGCAGCGACAGGCTCCTCTATAGCAATCAGCCCCAGCATTTT.

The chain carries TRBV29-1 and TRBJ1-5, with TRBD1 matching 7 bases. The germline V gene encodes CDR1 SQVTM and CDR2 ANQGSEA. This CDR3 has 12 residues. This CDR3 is CTVTGTDQPQHF. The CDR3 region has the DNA TGCACCGTGACAGGGACCGATCAGCCCCAGCATTTT.

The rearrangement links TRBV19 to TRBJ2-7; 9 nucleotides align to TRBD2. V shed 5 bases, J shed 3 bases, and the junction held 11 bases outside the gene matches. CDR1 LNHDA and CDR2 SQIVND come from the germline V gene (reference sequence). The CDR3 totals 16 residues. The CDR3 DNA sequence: TGTGCCAGTAGTCCCCACCTGACTAGCGGAATCTACGAGCAGTACTTC. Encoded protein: CASSPHLTSGIYEQYF.

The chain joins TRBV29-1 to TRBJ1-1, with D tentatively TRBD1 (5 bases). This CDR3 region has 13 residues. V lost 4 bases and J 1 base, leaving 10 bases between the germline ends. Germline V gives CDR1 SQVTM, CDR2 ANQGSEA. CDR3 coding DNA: TGCAGCGTTGTGGGGGTGACGAACACTGAAGCTTTCTTT. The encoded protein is CSVVGVTNTEAFF. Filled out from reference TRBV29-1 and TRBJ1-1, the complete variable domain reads SAVISQKPSRDICQRGTSLTIQCQVDSQVTMMFWYRQQPGQSLTLIATANQGSEATYESGFVIDKFPISRPNLTFSTLTVSNMSPEDSSIYLCSVVGVTNTEAFFGQGTRLTVV.

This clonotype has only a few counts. CDR3 coding DNA: TGTGCCAGCAGCATAACACGGGACACTGAAGCTTTCTTT. The encoded protein is CASSITRDTEAFF. The chain couples TRBV14 to TRBJ1-1; D remains ambiguous. Germline lookup yields CDR1 SGHDN and CDR2 FVKESK. Trimming cost V 5 bases and J 3 bases, with 10 bases left between them. The length of the CDR3 is 13 residues. The variable domain in full, with the rest retrieved from reference TRBV14 and TRBJ1-1, is EAGVTQFPSHSVIEKGQTVTLRCDPISGHDNLYWYRRVMGKEIKFLLHFVKESKQDESGMPNNRFLAERTGGTYSTLKVQPAELEDSGVYFCASSITRDTEAFFGQGTRLTVV.

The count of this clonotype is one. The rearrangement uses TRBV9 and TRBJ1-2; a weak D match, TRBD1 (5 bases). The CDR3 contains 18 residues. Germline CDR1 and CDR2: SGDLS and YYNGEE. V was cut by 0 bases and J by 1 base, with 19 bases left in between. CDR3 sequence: CASSVGTSAGTYNYGYTF. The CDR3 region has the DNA TGTGCCAGCAGCGTAGGGACTAGCGCGGGGACCTATAACTATGGCTACACCTTC.

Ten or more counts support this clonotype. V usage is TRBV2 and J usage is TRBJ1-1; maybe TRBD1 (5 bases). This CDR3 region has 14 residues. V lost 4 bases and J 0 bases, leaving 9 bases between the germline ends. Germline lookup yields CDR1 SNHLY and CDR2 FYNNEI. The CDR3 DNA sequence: TGTGCCAGCAGTGGGACAAGTGTGAACACTGAAGCTTTCTTT. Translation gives CASSGTSVNTEAFF.

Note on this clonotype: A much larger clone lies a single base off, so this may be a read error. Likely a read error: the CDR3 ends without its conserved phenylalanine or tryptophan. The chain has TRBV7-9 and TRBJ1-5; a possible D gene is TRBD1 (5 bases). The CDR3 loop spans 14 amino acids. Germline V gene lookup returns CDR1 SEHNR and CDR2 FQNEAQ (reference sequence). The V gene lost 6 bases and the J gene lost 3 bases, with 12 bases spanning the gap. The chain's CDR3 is CASSFIGDNQPQHL. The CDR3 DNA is TGTGCCAGCAGTTTCATAGGGGACAATCAGCCCCAGCATCTT.

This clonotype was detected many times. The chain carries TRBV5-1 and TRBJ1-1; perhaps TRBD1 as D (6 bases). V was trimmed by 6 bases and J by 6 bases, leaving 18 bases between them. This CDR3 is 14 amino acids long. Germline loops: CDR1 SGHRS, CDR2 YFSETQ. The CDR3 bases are TGCGCCAGCACCGGACAGCCTTATAATTCTGAAGCTTTCTTT. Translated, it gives CASTGQPYNSEAFF.

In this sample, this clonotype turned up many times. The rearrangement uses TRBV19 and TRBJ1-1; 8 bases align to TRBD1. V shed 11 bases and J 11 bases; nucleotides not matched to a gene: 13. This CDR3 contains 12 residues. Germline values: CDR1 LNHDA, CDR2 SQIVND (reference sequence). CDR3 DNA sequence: TGTGCCTGCCTTTTAGGACAGGGAGAGGCTTTCTTT. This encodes CACLLGQGEAFF.

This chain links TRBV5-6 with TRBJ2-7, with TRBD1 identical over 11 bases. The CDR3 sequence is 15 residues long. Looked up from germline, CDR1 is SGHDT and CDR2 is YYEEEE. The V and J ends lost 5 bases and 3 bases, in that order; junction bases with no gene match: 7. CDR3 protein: CASSLRGTGGYEQYF. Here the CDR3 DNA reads TGTGCCAGCAGTTTACGGGGGACAGGGGGCTACGAGCAGTACTTC.

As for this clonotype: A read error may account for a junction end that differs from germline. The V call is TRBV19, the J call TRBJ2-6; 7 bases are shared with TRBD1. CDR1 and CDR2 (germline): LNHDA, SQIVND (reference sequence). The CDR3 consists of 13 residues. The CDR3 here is CAGTVSGANVLAF. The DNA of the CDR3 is TGTGCCGGGACAGTCTCTGGGGCCAACGTCCTGGCTTTC.

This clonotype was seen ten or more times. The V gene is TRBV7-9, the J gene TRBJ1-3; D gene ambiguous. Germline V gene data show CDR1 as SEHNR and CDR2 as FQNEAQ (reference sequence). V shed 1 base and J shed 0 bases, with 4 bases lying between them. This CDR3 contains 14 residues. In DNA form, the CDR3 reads TGTGCCAGCAGCTTAGGGGGCTCTGGAAACACCATATATTTT. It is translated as CASSLGGSGNTIYF.

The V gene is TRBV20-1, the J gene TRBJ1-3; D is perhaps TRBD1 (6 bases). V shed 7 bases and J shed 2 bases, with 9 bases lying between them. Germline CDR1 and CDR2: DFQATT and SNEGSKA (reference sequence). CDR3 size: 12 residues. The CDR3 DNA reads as TGCAGTGTTGAGGGGGCTGGAAACACCATATATTTT. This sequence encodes CSVEGAGNTIYF.

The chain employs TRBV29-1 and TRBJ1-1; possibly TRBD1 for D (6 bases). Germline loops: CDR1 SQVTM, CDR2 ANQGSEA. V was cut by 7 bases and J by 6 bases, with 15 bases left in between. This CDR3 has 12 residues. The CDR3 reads CSGRQGWAEAFF. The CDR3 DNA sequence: TGCAGCGGAAGGCAGGGGTGGGCTGAAGCTTTCTTT.

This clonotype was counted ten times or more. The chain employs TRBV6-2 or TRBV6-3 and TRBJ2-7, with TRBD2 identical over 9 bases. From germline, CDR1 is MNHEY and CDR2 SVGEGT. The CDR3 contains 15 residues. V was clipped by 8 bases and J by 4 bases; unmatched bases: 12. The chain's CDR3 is CASLPGLASVYEQYF. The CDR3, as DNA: TGTGCCAGCCTACCCGGACTAGCGAGCGTTTACGAGCAGTACTTC.

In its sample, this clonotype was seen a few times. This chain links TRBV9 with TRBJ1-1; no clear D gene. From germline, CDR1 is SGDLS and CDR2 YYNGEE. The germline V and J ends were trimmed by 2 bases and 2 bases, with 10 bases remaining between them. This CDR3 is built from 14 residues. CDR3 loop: CASSVGSGNTEAFF. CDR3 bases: TGTGCCAGCAGCGTTGGTTCCGGAAACACTGAAGCTTTCTTT. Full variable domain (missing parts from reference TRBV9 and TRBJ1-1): DSGVTQTPKHLITATGQRVTLRCSPRSGDLSVYWYQQSLDQGLQFLIQYYNGEERAKGNILERFSAQQFPDLHSELNLSSLELGDSALYFCASSVGSGNTEAFFGQGTRLTVV.

CDR3 DNA: TGCAGTGCTACCCACACGGTCGGTATCCAAGAGACCCAGTACTTC. Protein: CSATHTVGIQETQYF. This chain links TRBV20-1 with TRBJ2-5; D call uncertain. This CDR3 comprises 15 residues. Trimming stripped 4 bases from V and 1 base from J, with 16 bases between. Germline V gene data show CDR1 as DFQATT and CDR2 as SNEGSKA (reference sequence).

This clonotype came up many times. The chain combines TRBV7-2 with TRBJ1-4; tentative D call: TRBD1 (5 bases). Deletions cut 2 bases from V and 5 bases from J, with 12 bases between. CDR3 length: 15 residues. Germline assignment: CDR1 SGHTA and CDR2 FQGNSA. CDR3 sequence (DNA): TGTGCCAGCAGCTTAAGGGGCAGAAACAATGAAAAACTGTTTTTT. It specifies CASSLRGRNNEKLFF.